This TCR beta chain was identified in a study of T cell changes during pregnancy in multiple sclerosis (dated by TCRdb to the late 2010s). Turning to the overall study: The study examined how the T cell repertoire changed over the course of pregnancy in women with multiple sclerosis.

Receptor amplification or capture employed the immunoSEQ multiplex PCR assay. TCRdb took this table from immuneACCESS and kept in-frame rearrangements with V and J called. Such tables lack part of the clones; where checked against another copy, unresolved V genes explain under half of the gap, and the rest is unexplained. This sample holds 60,000 to 65,000 clones; roughly 90% were observed only once. About 2.3% of the sample goes to the ten largest clones. Worth noting for this clone: The antigen it binds to is not known. Base-call qualities are not available, and no considerably larger clone is one nucleotide away.

The germline V gene gives CDR1 as MNHNS and CDR2 as SASEGT. V trim: 9 bases; J trim: 0 bases; unmatched bases: 7. The CDR3 sequence holds 15 residues, the cysteine and phenylalanine included. Just CDR3 DNA is preserved here, 45 bases in frame from base 1. The specimen was peripheral blood, collected in the first trimester of pregnancy. This chain is built from TRBV6-1 and TRBJ2-7; 11 junctional bases match TRBD2. The receptor's source is a female donor with multiple sclerosis, enrolled in a pregnancy study. The nucleotide sequence reads TGTGCCAGTATCTCCGGGACTAGCGGCTCCTACGAGCAGTACTTC. It encodes CASISGTSGSYEQYF.